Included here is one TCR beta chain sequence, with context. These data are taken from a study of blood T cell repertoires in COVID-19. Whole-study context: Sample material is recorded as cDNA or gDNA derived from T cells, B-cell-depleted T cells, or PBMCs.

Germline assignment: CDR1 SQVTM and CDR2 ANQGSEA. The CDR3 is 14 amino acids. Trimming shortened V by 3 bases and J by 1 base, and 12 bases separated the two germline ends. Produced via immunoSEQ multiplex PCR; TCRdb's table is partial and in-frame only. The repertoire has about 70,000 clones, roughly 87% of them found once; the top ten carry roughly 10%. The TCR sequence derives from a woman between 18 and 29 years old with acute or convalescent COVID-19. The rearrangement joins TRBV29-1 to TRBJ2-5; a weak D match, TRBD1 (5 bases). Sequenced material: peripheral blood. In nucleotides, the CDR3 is TGCAGCGTTGATCGAACAGGAGTCCAAGAGACCCAGTACTTC. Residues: CSVDRTGVQETQYF. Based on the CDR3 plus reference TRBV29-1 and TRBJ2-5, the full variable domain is SAVISQKPSRDICQRGTSLTIQCQVDSQVTMMFWYRQQPGQSLTLIATANQGSEATYESGFVIDKFPISRPNLTFSTLTVSNMSPEDSSIYLCSVDRTGVQETQYFGPGTRLLVL.